Listed below are T cell receptor beta chains from one sample, sequenced in a study of T-cell reconstitution after alpha-beta-depleted transplantation in children. TCRdb re-called the PCR reads through MiXCR, storing one row per CDR3 protein. The table lists hundreds of thousands of distinct CDR3 sequences, roughly 14% of them singletons, with around 0.8% in the top ten. The sequencing here drew on PBMCs, taken before TCRalphabeta/CD19-depleted stem cell transplant. The receptors stem from a girl aged 2-10 years with congenital amegakaryocytic thrombocytopenia, due to receive a stem cell transplant. Both conserved end residues are trimmed from each CDR3. Size is stated for part of the rows, as once, few or many counts, or as a class when the clone is expanded.

v_gene: TRBV7-6
abundance: -
j_gene: TRBJ1-1
CDR3aa: ASSNGQGWGTEAF

v_gene: TRBV5-1
abundance: -
j_gene: TRBJ2-1
CDR3aa: ASSLGGAQF

v_gene: TRBV2
abundance: few
j_gene: TRBJ2-7
CDR3aa: ASSDELLYEQY

v_gene: TRBV20-1
abundance: few
j_gene: TRBJ1-2
CDR3aa: SARLGGQGVPYYGYT

v_gene: TRBV3-1
abundance: many
j_gene: TRBJ1-2
CDR3aa: ASSQDTNYGYT

v_gene: TRBV5-1
abundance: few
j_gene: TRBJ2-1
CDR3aa: ASRFTSYNEQF

v_gene: TRBV29-1
abundance: many
j_gene: TRBJ2-7
CDR3aa: SVEDQGDNYEQY

v_gene: TRBV20-1
abundance: few
j_gene: TRBJ2-1
CDR3aa: SVGGRAYNEQF

v_gene: TRBV15
abundance: -
j_gene: TRBJ2-5
CDR3aa: ATSRDPLETQY

v_gene: TRBV7-8
abundance: -
j_gene: TRBJ1-4
CDR3aa: ASSFGRVVEKLF

v_gene: TRBV15
abundance: many
j_gene: TRBJ1-2
CDR3aa: ATSRDPRGSYGYT

v_gene: TRBV7-2
abundance: -
j_gene: TRBJ2-5
CDR3aa: ASSLPWQKETQY

v_gene: TRBV2
abundance: -
j_gene: TRBJ2-2
CDR3aa: ASTGFVGPYPLRELF

v_gene: TRBV5-1
abundance: -
j_gene: TRBJ2-1
CDR3aa: ASSFQKGPYNEQF

v_gene: TRBV30
abundance: few
j_gene: TRBJ2-7
CDR3aa: AWSTRVAGGDEQY

v_gene: TRBV7-9
abundance: many
j_gene: TRBJ2-3
CDR3aa: ASSFVTRTGGTDTQY

v_gene: TRBV7-9
abundance: few
j_gene: TRBJ2-1
CDR3aa: ASSLETGPSYNEQF

v_gene: TRBV18
abundance: once
j_gene: TRBJ2-7
CDR3aa: ASSPGGTGAYEQY

v_gene: TRBV29-1
abundance: few
j_gene: TRBJ2-1
CDR3aa: SVGTGTPYNEQF

v_gene: TRBV5-1
abundance: few
j_gene: TRBJ2-1
CDR3aa: ASSFQRATYNEQF

v_gene: TRBV20-1
abundance: many
j_gene: TRBJ2-3
CDR3aa: SYGTDTQY

v_gene: TRBV10-1
abundance: few
j_gene: TRBJ1-1
CDR3aa: ASSESGTGAF

v_gene: TRBV20-1
abundance: few
j_gene: TRBJ2-7
CDR3aa: SAKPGLAGERAYEQY

v_gene: TRBV20-1
abundance: -
j_gene: TRBJ2-7
CDR3aa: SARDGGTSGWEQY

v_gene: TRBV28
abundance: few
j_gene: TRBJ2-6
CDR3aa: ASSLRTGQRSGANVLT

v_gene: TRBV5-1
abundance: many
j_gene: TRBJ2-6
CDR3aa: ASSPGTDKGTSGANVLT

v_gene: TRBV30
abundance: once
j_gene: TRBJ1-2
CDR3aa: AWSVLQQRGYT

v_gene: TRBV30
abundance: -
j_gene: TRBJ2-3
CDR3aa: AWSLAGVSTDTQY

v_gene: TRBV29-1
abundance: few
j_gene: TRBJ2-3
CDR3aa: SVEPGAGSDTQY

v_gene: TRBV5-4
abundance: many
j_gene: TRBJ1-1
CDR3aa: ASSSGRGLEAF

v_gene: TRBV10-3
abundance: many
j_gene: TRBJ2-5
CDR3aa: AISEDSRTQY

v_gene: TRBV12-3/TRBV12-4
abundance: many
j_gene: TRBJ1-5
CDR3aa: ASSRTGISNQPQH

v_gene: TRBV29-1
abundance: -
j_gene: TRBJ2-3
CDR3aa: SVQYTADTQY

v_gene: TRBV2
abundance: few
j_gene: TRBJ2-3
CDR3aa: ASPAGTAYPFTDTQY

v_gene: TRBV2
abundance: -
j_gene: TRBJ2-5
CDR3aa: ASSAGSGTIETQY